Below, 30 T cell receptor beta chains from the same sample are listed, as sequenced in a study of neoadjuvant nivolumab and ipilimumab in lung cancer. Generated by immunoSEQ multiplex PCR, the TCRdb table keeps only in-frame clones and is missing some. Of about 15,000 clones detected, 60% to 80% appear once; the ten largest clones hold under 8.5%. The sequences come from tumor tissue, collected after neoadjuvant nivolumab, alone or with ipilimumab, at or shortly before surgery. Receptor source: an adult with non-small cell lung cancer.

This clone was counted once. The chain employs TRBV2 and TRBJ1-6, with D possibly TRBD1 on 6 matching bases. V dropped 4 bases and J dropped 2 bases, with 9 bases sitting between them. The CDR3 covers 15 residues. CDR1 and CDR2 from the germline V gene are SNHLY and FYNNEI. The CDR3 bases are TGTGCCAGCAGTGGAGGACAGCCCTATAATTCACCCCTCCACTTT. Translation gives CASSGGQPYNSPLHF.

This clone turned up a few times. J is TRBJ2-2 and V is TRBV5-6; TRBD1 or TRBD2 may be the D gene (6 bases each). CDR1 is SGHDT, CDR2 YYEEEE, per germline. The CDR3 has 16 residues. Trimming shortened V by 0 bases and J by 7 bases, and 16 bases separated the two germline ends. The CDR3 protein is CASSLVAGGRSGELFF. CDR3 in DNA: TGTGCCAGCAGCTTGGTTGCCGGGGGCAGGAGCGGGGAGCTGTTTTTT. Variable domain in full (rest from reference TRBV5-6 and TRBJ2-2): DAGVTQSPTHLIKTRGQQVTLRCSPKSGHDTVSWYQQALGQGPQFIFQYYEEEERQRGNFPDRFSGHQFPNYSSELNVNALLLGDSALYLCASSLVAGGRSGELFFGEGSRLTVL.

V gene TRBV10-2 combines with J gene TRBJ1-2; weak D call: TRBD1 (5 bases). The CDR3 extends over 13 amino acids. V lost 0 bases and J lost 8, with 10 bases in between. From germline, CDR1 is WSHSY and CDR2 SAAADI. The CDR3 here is CASSESAGRGYTF. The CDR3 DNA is TGCGCCAGCAGTGAGTCAGCAGGGAGAGGCTACACCTTC.

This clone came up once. CDR3 loop: CASSAHPSGAGTDTQYF. CDR3 DNA: TGTGCCAGCAGCGCACACCCTAGCGGGGCGGGCACAGATACGCAGTATTTT. The chain combines TRBV9 with TRBJ2-3; 9 nucleotides align to TRBD2. Germline trimming cut 3 bases from V and 1 base from J; bases unmatched to any gene: 9. From germline, CDR1 is SGDLS and CDR2 YYNGEE. This CDR3 is 17 amino acids long.

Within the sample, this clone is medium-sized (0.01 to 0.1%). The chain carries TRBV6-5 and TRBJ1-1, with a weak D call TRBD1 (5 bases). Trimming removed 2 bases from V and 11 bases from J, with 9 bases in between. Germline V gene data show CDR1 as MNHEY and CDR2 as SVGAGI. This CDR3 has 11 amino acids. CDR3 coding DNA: TGTGCCAGCAGTTACAAGGGGACGGCTTTCTTT. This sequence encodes CASSYKGTAFF.

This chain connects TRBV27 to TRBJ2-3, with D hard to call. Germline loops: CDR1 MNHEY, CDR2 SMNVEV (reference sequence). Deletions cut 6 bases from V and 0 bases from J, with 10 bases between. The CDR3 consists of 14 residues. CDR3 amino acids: CASSKYPSTDTQYF. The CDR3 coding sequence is TGTGCCAGCAGCAAATACCCTAGCACAGATACGCAGTATTTT.

The CDR3 nucleotides are TGTGCCAGCAGCTTGGCCGTGGGGGGTACACTGTTTTTT. This sequence encodes CASSLAVGGTLFF. The chain joins TRBV5-6 to TRBJ1-4; perhaps TRBD1 as D (5 bases). With 0 bases removed from V and 13 bases from J, the gap between germline ends came to 13 bases. The CDR3 runs 13 residues. Germline V CDR1 and CDR2: SGHDT, YYEEEE. The variable domain in full, completed from reference TRBV5-6 and TRBJ1-4, reads DAGVTQSPTHLIKTRGQQVTLRCSPKSGHDTVSWYQQALGQGPQFIFQYYEEEERQRGNFPDRFSGHQFPNYSSELNVNALLLGDSALYLCASSLAVGGTLFFGSGTQLSVL.

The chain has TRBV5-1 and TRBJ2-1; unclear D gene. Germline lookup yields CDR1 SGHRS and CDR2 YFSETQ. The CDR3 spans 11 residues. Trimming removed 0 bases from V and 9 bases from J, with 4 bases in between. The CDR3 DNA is TGCGCCAGCAGCTTGGGGGGTGAGCAGTTCTTC. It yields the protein CASSLGGEQFF.

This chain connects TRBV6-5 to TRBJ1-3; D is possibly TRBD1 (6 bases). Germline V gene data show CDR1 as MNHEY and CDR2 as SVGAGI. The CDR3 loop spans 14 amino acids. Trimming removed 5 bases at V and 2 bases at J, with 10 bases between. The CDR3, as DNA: TGTGCCAGCAGTCTTGACAGGACTGGAAACACCATATATTTT. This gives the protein CASSLDRTGNTIYF.

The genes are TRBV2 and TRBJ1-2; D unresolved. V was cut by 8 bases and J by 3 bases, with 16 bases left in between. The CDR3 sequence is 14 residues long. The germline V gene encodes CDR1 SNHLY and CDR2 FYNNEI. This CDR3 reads CASQTGGVDYGYTF. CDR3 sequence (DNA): TGTGCCAGCCAGACCGGCGGAGTGGACTATGGCTACACCTTC.

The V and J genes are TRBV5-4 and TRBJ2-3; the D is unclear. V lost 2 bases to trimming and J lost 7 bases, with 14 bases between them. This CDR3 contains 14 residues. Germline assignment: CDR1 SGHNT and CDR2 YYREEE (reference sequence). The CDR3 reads CASSLDRGMNTQYF. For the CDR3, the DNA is TGTGCCAGCAGCTTAGATAGAGGAATGAATACGCAGTATTTT.

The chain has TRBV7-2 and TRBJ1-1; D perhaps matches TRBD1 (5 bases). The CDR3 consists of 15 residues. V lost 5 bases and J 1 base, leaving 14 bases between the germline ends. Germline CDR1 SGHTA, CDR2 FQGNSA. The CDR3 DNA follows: TGTGCCAGCAGCCCTGCGGGACGGTCGAACACTGAAGCTTTCTTT. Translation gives CASSPAGRSNTEAFF. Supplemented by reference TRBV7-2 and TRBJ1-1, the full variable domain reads GAGVSQSPSNKVTEKGKDVELRCDPISGHTALYWYRQSLGQGLEFLIYFQGNSAPDKSGLPSDRFSAERTGGSVSTLTIQRTQQEDSAVYLCASSPAGRSNTEAFFGQGTRLTVV.

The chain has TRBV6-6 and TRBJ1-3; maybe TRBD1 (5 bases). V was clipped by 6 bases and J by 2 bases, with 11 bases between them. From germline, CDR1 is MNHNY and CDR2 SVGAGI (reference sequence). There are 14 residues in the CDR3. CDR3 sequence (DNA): TGTGCCAGCAGGTCCCAGGGAACTGGAAACACCATATATTTT. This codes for CASRSQGTGNTIYF.

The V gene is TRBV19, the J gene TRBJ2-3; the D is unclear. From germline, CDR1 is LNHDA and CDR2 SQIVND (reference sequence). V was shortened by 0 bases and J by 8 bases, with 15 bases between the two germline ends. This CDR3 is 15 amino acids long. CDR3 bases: TGTGCCAGTAGTATAGACTCTAGGTCGTTTGTTACGCAGTATTTT. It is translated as CASSIDSRSFVTQYF.

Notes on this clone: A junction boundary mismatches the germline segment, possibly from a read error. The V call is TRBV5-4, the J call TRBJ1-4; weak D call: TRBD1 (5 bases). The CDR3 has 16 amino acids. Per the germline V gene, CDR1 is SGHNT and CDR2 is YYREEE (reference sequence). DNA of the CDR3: TGCGCCAGCAGCCAAGATCTGGGGGCAACTAATGAAAAACTGTTTTTT. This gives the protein CASSQDLGATNEKLFF.

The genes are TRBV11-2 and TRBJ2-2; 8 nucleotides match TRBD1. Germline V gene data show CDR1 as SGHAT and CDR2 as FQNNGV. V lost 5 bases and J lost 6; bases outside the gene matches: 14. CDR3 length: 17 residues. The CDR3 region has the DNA TGTGCCAGCAGCCCCAGCCTGAGTGGACAGGGTGCCGGGGAGCTGTTTTTT. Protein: CASSPSLSGQGAGELFF.

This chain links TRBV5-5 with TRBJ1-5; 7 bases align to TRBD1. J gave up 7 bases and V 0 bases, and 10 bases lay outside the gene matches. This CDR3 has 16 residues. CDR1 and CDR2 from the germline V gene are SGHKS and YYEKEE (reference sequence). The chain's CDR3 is CASSLGDRVVNQPQHF. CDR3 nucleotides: TGTGCCAGCAGCTTGGGTGACAGGGTAGTTAACCAGCCCCAGCATTTT. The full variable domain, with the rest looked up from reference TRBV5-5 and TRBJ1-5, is DAGVTQSPTHLIKTRGQQVTLRCSPISGHKSVSWYQQVLGQGPQFIFQYYEKEERGRGNFPDRFSARQFPNYSSELNVNALLLGDSALYLCASSLGDRVVNQPQHFGDGTRLSIL.

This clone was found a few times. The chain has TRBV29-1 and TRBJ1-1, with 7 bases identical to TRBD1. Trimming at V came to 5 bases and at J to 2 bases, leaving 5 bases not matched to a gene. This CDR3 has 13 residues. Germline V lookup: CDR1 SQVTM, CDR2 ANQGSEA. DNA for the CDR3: TGCAGCGTTCACAGGGGTACTAACACTGAAGCTTTCTTT. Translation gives CSVHRGTNTEAFF.

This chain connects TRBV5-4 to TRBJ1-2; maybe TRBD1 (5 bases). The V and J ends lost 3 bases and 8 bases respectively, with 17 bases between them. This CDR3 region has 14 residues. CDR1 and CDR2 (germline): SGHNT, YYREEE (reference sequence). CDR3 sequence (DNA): TGTGCCAGCAGCTCGCCCTTGGGGCGGGACGGCTACACCTTC. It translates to CASSSPLGRDGYTF.

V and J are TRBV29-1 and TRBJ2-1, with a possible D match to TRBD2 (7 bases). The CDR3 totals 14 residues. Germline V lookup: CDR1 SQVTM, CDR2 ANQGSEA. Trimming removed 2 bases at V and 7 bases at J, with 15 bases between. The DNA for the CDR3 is TGCAGCGTTGAATGGGGGGGCCTTGGGAATGAGCAGTTCTTC. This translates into CSVEWGGLGNEQFF.

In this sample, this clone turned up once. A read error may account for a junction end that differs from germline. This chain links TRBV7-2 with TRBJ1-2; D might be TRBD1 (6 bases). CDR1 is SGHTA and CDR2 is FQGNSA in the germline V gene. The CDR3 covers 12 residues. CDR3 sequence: CASTWTDYDYTF. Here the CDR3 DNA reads TGTGCCAGCACCTGGACAGACTATGACTACACCTTC. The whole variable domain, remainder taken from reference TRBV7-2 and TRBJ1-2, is GAGVSQSPSNKVTEKGKDVELRCDPISGHTALYWYRQSLGQGLEFLIYFQGNSAPDKSGLPSDRFSAERTGGSVSTLTIQRTQQEDSAVYLCASTWTDYDYTFGSGTRLTVV.

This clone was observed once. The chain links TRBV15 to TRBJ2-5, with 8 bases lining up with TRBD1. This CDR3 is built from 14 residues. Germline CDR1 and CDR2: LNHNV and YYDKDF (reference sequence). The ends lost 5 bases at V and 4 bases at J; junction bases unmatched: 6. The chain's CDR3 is CATSASGGRETQYF. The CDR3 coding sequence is TGTGCCACCAGCGCTTCAGGGGGCCGAGAGACCCAGTACTTC.

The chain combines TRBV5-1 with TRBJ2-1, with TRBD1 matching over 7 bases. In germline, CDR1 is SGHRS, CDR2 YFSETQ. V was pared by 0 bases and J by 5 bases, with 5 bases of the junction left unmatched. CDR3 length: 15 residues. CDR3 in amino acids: CASSLGGGTHNEQFF. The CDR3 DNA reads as TGCGCCAGCAGCTTGGGAGGGGGCACCCACAATGAGCAGTTCTTC.

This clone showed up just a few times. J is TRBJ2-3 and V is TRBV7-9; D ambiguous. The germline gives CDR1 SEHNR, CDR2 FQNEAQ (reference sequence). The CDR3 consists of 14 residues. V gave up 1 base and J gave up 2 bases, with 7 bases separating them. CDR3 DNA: TGTGCCAGCAGCTTAGTCGCTAACACAGATACGCAGTATTTT. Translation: CASSLVANTDTQYF.

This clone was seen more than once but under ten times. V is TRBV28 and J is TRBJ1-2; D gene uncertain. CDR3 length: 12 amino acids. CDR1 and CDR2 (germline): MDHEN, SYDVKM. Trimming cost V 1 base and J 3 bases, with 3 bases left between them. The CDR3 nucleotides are TGTGCCAGCAGTTTATTGGACTATGGCTACACCTTC. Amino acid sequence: CASSLLDYGYTF.

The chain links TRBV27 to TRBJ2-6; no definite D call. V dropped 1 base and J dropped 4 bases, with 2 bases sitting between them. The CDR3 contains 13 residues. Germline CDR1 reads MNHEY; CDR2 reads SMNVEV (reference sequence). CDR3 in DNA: TGTGCCAGCAGTTTATTCGGGGCCAACGTCCTGACTTTC. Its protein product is CASSLFGANVLTF.

In DNA form, the CDR3 reads TGCGCCAGCAGCTTGATTCAGAACACTGAAGCTTTCTTT. Residues: CASSLIQNTEAFF. J is TRBJ1-1 and V is TRBV5-1, with D unclear. V lost 1 base to trimming and J lost 1 base, with 5 bases between them. Per the germline V gene, CDR1 is SGHRS and CDR2 is YFSETQ. The CDR3 runs to 13 residues.

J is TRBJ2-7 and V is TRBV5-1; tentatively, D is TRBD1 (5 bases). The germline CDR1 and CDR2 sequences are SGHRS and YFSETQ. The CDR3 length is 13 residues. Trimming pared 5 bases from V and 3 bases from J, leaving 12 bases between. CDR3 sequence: CASRGESLYEQYF. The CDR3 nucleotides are TGCGCCAGCAGAGGGGAATCCCTCTACGAGCAGTACTTC. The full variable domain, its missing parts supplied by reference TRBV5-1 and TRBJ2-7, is KAGVTQTPRYLIKTRGQQVTLSCSPISGHRSVSWYQQTPGQGLQFLFEYFSETQRNKGNFPGRFSGRQFSNSRSEMNVSTLELGDSALYLCASRGESLYEQYFGPGTRLTVT.

CDR3 sequence (DNA): TGTGCCAGCAGCCAAGATCGGGCAGGGCAAGAGACCCAGTACTTC. Translated, it gives CASSQDRAGQETQYF. This sequence joins TRBV4-2 and TRBJ2-5; D is possibly TRBD1 (5 bases). The CDR3 extends over 15 amino acids. Trimming took off 0 bases at V and 2 bases at J, with 10 bases between the two ends. Per the germline V gene, CDR1 is LGHNA and CDR2 is YNFKEQ.

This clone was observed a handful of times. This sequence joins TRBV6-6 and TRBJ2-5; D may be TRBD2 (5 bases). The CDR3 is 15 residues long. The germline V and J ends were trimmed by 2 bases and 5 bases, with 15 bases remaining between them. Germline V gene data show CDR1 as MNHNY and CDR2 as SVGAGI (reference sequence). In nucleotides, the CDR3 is TGTGCCAGCAGTTACGCTGGAGGAGGTCCGGAGACCCAGTACTTC. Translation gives CASSYAGGGPETQYF.